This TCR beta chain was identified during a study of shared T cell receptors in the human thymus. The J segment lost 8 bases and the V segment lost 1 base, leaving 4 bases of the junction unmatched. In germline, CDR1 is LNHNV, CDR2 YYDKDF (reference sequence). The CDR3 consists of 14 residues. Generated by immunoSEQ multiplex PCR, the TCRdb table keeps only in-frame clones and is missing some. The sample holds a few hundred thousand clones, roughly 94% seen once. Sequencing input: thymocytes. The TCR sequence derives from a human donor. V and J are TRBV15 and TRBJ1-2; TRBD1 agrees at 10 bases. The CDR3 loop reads CATSRATGGVGYTF. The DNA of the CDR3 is TGTGCCACCAGCAGAGCGACAGGGGGCGTAGGCTACACCTTC.